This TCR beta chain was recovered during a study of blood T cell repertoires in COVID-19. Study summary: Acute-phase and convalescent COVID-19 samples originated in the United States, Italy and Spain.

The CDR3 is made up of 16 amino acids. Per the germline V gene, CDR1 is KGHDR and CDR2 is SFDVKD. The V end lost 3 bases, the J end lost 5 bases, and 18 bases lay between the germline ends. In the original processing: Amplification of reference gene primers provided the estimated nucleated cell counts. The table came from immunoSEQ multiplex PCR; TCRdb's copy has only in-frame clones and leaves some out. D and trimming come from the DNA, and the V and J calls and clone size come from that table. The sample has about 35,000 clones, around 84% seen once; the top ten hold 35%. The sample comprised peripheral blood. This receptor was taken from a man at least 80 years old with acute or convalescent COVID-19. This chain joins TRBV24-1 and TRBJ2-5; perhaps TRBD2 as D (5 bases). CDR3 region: CATSDGVLSTGETQYF. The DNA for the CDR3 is TGTGCCACCAGTGATGGGGTCCTCTCTACGGGGGAGACCCAGTACTTC.